The 17 T cell receptor delta chains listed next were all sequenced from one sample in a study of γδ T cells in repeated Plasmodium falciparum infection. Bulk repertoires came from Vgamma9/Vdelta2+ or Vdelta2-negative gammadelta T cells flow-sorted from PBMC. TCRdb re-analyzed the multiplex PCR reads via CATT. The sample has around 82,000 delta-chain clones, approximately 1.5% seen once. Sequencing was done on a sample of gamma-delta T cells from blood. Receptor source: a pool of human donors (malaria-infected and uninfected, not separated).

This clone has only a few counts. This sequence is one base from a far larger clone and is likely a read error. The sample holds other DNA sequences that translate to the same CDR3. The chain combines TRDV1 with TRDJ1; 9 bases match TRDD2. CDR1 and CDR2 (germline): TSWWSYY, QGS. The CDR3 is made up of 24 amino acids. The V gene end was trimmed by 3 bases and the J gene end by 4 bases; junction bases not matched to a gene: 33. The CDR3 here is CALGDPFPPSYRVILGDIHDKLIF. The CDR3 nucleotides are TGTGCTCTTGGGGACCCATTTCCGCCTTCCTACCGAGTGATACTAGGGGATATCCACGATAAACTCATCTTT.

This clone was detected many times. With only one base between it and a far larger clone, this is likely a read error. The same CDR3 can be traced to other DNA sequences in this sample. J is TRDJ1 and V is TRDV1; no firm D call. Germline V gives CDR1 TSWWSYY, CDR2 QGS. The V gene lost 3 bases and the J gene lost 2 bases, with 31 bases spanning the gap. This CDR3 spans 21 amino acids. The CDR3 DNA reads TGTGCTCTTGGGGATGGTTATAGACAGGGGTACGGTTTTTATTTGACCGATAAACTCATCTTT. Translated, it gives CALGDGYRQGYGFYLTDKLIF.

This clone has only a few counts. This sequence is one base from a far larger clone and is likely a read error. In the same sample, other DNA sequences code for this CDR3. The J gene is TRDJ1, the V gene TRDV2; 8 bases are shared with TRDD3. This CDR3 is built from 17 residues. CDR1 and CDR2 (germline): GEAIGNYY, EKD. The CDR3 coding sequence is TGTGCCTGTGACACCGTCTCCGGGATACGAAACACCGATAAACTCATCTTC. The encoded protein is CACDTVSGIRNTDKLIF.

Of note for this clone: The TCRdb protein, from a much larger clone, departs from this DNA's translation at residue 3, likely by read error; the protein shown derives from the DNA. This chain connects TRDV1 to TRDJ1, with 8 bases aligning to TRDD3. Germline V CDR1 and CDR2: TSWWSYY, QGS. This CDR3 has 17 amino acids. This CDR3 is CAPGEIWGSPLTDKLIF. CDR3 bases: TGTGCTCCTGGGGAAATCTGGGGGAGCCCCCTCACCGATAAACTCATCTTT.

As concerns this clone: The protein that TCRdb holds for this DNA derives from a much larger clone and differs from the translated DNA at residue 8, which likely indicates a read error; the protein shown here is translated from the DNA. The chain is built from TRDV1 and TRDJ4, with D possibly being TRDD1 or TRDD3 (5 bases each). Germline V gene sequence: CDR1 TSWWSYY, CDR2 QGS. The CDR3 consists of 23 residues. V was pared by 0 bases and J by 3 bases, with 38 bases between. Here the CDR3 reads CALGELICSPIYEIWDLTGPLIF. In DNA, the CDR3 is TGTGCTCTTGGGGAACTAATTTGTAGCCCAATATACGAAATCTGGGATTTGACGGGACCCCTGATCTTT.

Points on this clone: TCRdb assigns this DNA the protein of a much larger clone, which departs from its translation at residues 11 and 12; this likely reflects a read error, and the protein shown comes from translating the DNA. The rearrangement links TRDV1 to TRDJ1; D not resolved. Trimming took 4 bases from V and 0 from J, leaving 24 bases between them. Per germline, CDR1 TSWWSYY and CDR2 QGS. The CDR3 runs to 19 residues. The CDR3 sequence is CALGGLSRSGSPYTDKLIF. The CDR3 region has the DNA TGTGCTCTTGGGGGACTCTCGAGGTCGGGGTCCCCGTACACCGATAAACTCATCTTT.

This clone was observed at least ten times. In the same sample, other DNA sequences code for this CDR3. The CDR3: CALGEYRAGVFLYTDKLIF. Here the CDR3 DNA reads TGTGCTCTTGGGGAGTATCGCGCCGGAGTCTTCCTGTACACCGATAAACTCATCTTT. This chain uses TRDV1 with TRDJ1; a possible D gene is TRDD2 (6 bases). Germline CDR1 and CDR2: TSWWSYY and QGS. The CDR3 runs to 19 residues. V shed 3 bases and J shed 0 bases, with 23 bases lying between them.

With regard to this clone: It is likely a read error: a sequence one base away is far more abundant. Other DNA sequences of this sample code for an identical CDR3. The chain has TRDV1 and TRDJ1, with 7 bases aligning to TRDD3. No J gene is reported in TCRdb; it was inferred here by comparing the DNA with germline. V was pared by 3 bases and J by 1 base, with 26 bases of the junction left unmatched. The germline V gene has CDR1 TSWWSYY and CDR2 QGS. The CDR3 runs 22 residues. CDR3 amino acids: CALGERANRSNWGRCFTDKLIF. The CDR3 DNA is TGTGCTCTTGGGGAGCGCGCCAACAGGTCCAACTGGGGCCGATGCTTCACCGATAAACTCATCTTT.

This clone was seen at least ten times. The gene calls are TRDV1 and TRDJ1; 10 bases fit TRDD3. J lost 2 bases, V lost 1 base, and 13 bases had no gene match. The germline V gene encodes CDR1 TSWWSYY and CDR2 QGS. The CDR3 runs to 19 residues. CDR3 in amino acids: CALGEPFLGDSGPTDKLIF. CDR3 sequence (DNA): TGTGCTCTTGGGGAACCTTTTCTGGGGGATAGTGGTCCGACCGATAAACTCATCTTT.

With respect to this clone: A far larger clone differs by one base, so this is likely a read error. The same CDR3 arises from other DNA sequences in this sample as well. This chain connects TRDV1 to TRDJ2; 10 bases line up with TRDD3. CDR1 is TSWWSYY and CDR2 is QGS in the germline V gene. This CDR3 has 21 amino acids. In nucleotides, the CDR3 is TGTGCTCTTGGGGTTTCCTCGTACTGGGGGATCCAAACTTCTTTGACGGCACAACTCTTCTTT. Translation gives CALGVSSYWGIQTSLTAQLFF.

To note about this clone: It is likely a read error: a sequence one base away is far more abundant. This sample also contains other DNA sequences that code for the same CDR3. This chain joins TRDV3 and TRDJ1, with 10 bases identical to TRDD3. Germline CDR1 is TVYSNPD and CDR2 is GDNSRS (reference sequence). The CDR3 extends over 16 amino acids. The CDR3 reads CAFAGGIRTYTDKLIF. Written as DNA, the CDR3 is TGTGCCTTCGCTGGGGGGATACGGACATACACCGACAAACTCATCTTT.

A note on this clone: This sequence is one base from a far larger clone and is likely a read error. Other DNA sequences from this sample encode an identical CDR3 as well. The chain is built from TRDV1 and TRDJ1; possible D gene TRDD3, 6 bases. TCRdb gives no J gene; it was assigned here by matching the DNA to germline. The CDR3 loop spans 21 amino acids. The germline V gene has CDR1 TSWWSYY and CDR2 QGS. The CDR3: CALGPRRPRLRRLGGADKLIF. Here the CDR3 DNA reads TGTGCCCTTGGGCCCAGGCGGCCTCGACTCCGGCGACTGGGAGGTGCCGATAAACTCATCTTT.

This clone was counted many times. A far bigger clonotype differs at one base, so this is likely a read error. This CDR3 is also generated by other DNA sequences in the sample. The chain couples TRDV2 to TRDJ1; weak D call: TRDD3 (6 bases). This CDR3 has 20 amino acids. CDR1 is GEAIGNYY, CDR2 EKD, per germline. This CDR3 is CACDRRYWVTKGRTTDKLIF. The CDR3 DNA is TGCGCCTGTGACAGACGGTACTGGGTCACCAAGGGGAGGACGACCGATAAACTCATCTTT.

This clone was seen repeatedly, ten times or more. This DNA's translation and the protein TCRdb lists, from a much larger clone, do not match at residue 7, likely due to a read error; the protein shown is translated from the DNA. The V call is TRDV1, the J call TRDJ1; TRDD3 is a possible D gene (5 bases). The CDR3 covers 13 residues. The V gene lost 6 bases and the J gene lost 4 bases, with 12 bases spanning the gap. Germline V gives CDR1 TSWWSYY, CDR2 QGS. The CDR3 DNA sequence: TGTGCTCTTGGTAGGGGGGTGGTCGATAAACTCATCTTT. As protein: CALGRGVVDKLIF.

With regard to this clone: The protein in TCRdb stems from a much larger clone and differs at residue 17 from this DNA's translation, likely a read error; here the protein is translated from the DNA. The chain is built from TRDV1 and TRDJ1; 7 bases are a match to TRDD2. Germline loops: CDR1 TSWWSYY, CDR2 QGS. This CDR3 spans 21 amino acids. CDR3 residues: CALGELNRFLRYFKYTGKLIF. CDR3 sequence (DNA): TGTGCTCTTGGGGAACTAAACCGATTCCTACGTTACTTCAAGTACACCGGTAAACTCATCTTT.

This clone turned up a few times. It is likely a read error: a sequence one base away is far more abundant. Other DNA sequences within the sample encode an identical CDR3. The chain carries TRDV1 and TRDJ1, with 8 nucleotides matching TRDD3. TCRdb is silent on the J gene; assignment here came from matching the DNA to germline. This CDR3 contains 22 residues. V lost 1 base to trimming and J lost 0 bases; unmatched junction nucleotides: 22. CDR1 TSWWSYY and CDR2 QGS come from the germline V gene. The CDR3: CALGEPGLPRGYPSFYTDKLIF. The CDR3 coding sequence is TGTGCTCTTGGGGAACCCGGCCTCCCTAGGGGATACCCCTCGTTTTACACCGATAAACTCATCTTT.

The sample holds many counts of this clone. The protein that TCRdb holds for this DNA derives from a much larger clone and differs from the translated DNA at residue 8, which likely indicates a read error; the protein shown here is translated from the DNA. CDR3 region: CALGEGLGPYTDKLIF. The CDR3, as DNA: TGTGCTCTTGGGGAGGGGCTCGGTCCGTACACCGATAAACTCATCTTT. V gene TRDV1 combines with J gene TRDJ1; D unresolved. The J gene is absent in TCRdb and was assigned here via DNA matching to germline. From germline, CDR1 is TSWWSYY and CDR2 QGS. Between the trimmed V and J ends, which lost 3 bases and 0 bases, there was a span of 14 bases. The CDR3 has 16 residues.